The sequence of this TCR beta chain was determined in a study of T cell responses to AZD1222 COVID-19 vaccine (dated by TCRdb to the early 2020s). Background for the entire study: A total of 230 to 250 trial participants underwent TCR sequencing, of whom 200 to 220 had received two doses of AZD1222 and 26 had received two doses of the MenACWY control vaccine. Trial participants were enrolled into age subgroups of 18-55, 56-69 and 70-plus years, which contained 148, 28 and 57 TCR-sequenced participants, respectively. Study-level results and caveats: After two AZD1222 doses, spike-specific TCR breadth and depth were significantly higher than at day 0 and than in MenACWY recipients. Conclusions about previously exposed vaccinees were limited because only a handful of AZD1222 recipients were SARS-CoV-2 seropositive at baseline. Because no day 14 peak-response samples were available, repertoires were characterized only after the peak T cell response. CD4 TCRs associated with the vaccine covered the entire spike protein, and the dominant responses were in regions 160-218 and 743-854. Most participants were white British and females outnumbered males, and the authors suggested that clonal diversity may have been underestimated. Nearly half of unique spike-specific TCRs reportedly recognized epitopes outside regions mutated in the B.1.351 and B.1.1.7 variants. The 56-69-year group was small, and its depth increase did not reach significance, likely because of low power.

What this sample's time point label stands for: about 28 days (+/-7) after the second vaccine dose. AZD1222 recipients with second doses at about 4 weeks or about 12 weeks were pooled, because spike-specific TCR depth and breadth did not differ between schedules. Vaccinee samples were obtained from the UK trials COV001 and COV002, which included a single-blind randomized controlled phase 2/3 trial of AZD1222 (ChAdOx1 nCoV-19) in healthy adults. For TCRbeta chain sequencing, PBMC samples from trial participants were taken at day 0 and at day 28 after the second dose. The V end loses 9 bases and the J end loses 2 bases, and a stretch of 8 bases separates them. The CDR3 runs 11 amino acids, cysteine and phenylalanine included. CDR3 DNA only is kept here, 33 bases in frame from base 1. CDR1 and CDR2 are drawn from the germline V gene: MDHEN, SYDVKM. The CDR3 regions of human TCRbeta chains were analyzed by immunosequencing. The study's own analysis went as follows. Repertoire TCRs were matched against a reference library of SARS-CoV-2-specific TCRs generated with the MIRA antigen-specificity platform. Breadth was defined as the fraction of unique TCRs that were SARS-CoV-2-associated. Depth was defined as the fraction of total T cells that were SARS-CoV-2-associated. Using the MIRA data, every spike-specific TCR was mapped to the spike region that the TCR reacted to and assigned to either a CD4 or a CD8 class. Log10-transformed breadth and depth values were compared by one-way ANOVA with Sidak's multiple comparisons tests. As stored in TCRdb, this immuneACCESS dataset retains in-frame rearrangements with V and J assigned. A fraction of the clones does not appear; measured against another copy, unresolved V genes explain less than half of the discrepancy, and the remainder lacks a known reason. The V and J calls and clone size are taken from that table; D and trimming were inferred from the DNA. The sample table shows roughly 150,000 clones, and around nine tenths are seen once. The ten largest clones capture less than 1.6% of the sample.

In regard to this clone: This receptor's antigen is unknown. Per-base quality was not reported, and no clone a single base away is much larger than it.

Sequences were derived from peripheral blood, sampled 28 days after the second AZD1222 dose. This clonotype originated in an adult who received the AZD1222 COVID-19 vaccine. In this chain, TRBV28 is recombined with TRBJ2-7; the D gene identity is not certain. The CDR3 amino acid sequence is: CASGPTYEQYF. The DNA sequence is given as TGTGCCAGTGGGCCTACCTACGAGCAGTACTTC.